Listed here are 15 T cell receptor beta chains from one sample, sequenced in a study of T cell clonality in common variable immunodeficiency. Points from the study as a whole: Reportedly, TCR beta sequences from common variable immunodeficiency showed fewer deletions and N-nucleotide insertions.

What these receptors recognize is not known. The assay was immunoSEQ multiplex PCR, and TCRdb's table has in-frame clones only and misses some. There are some 25,000 clones in the sample, none observed a single time. Sequenced input: peripheral blood mononuclear cells. The receptor set was obtained from a human donor with common variable immunodeficiency.

This clone came up many times. CDR3 region: CAWSGAGANVLTF. The DNA read from the CDR3 is TGTGCCTGGTCAGGGGCTGGGGCCAACGTC. The chain carries TRBV30 and TRBJ2-6; tentatively, D is TRBD1 (6 bases). The missing CDR3 end, 3 residues past where the read stops, is filled in from the germline J gene. The V gene lost 5 bases and the J gene lost 2 bases, with 7 bases spanning the gap. Germline CDR1 reads GTSNPN; CDR2 reads SVGIG (reference sequence). This CDR3 has 13 residues.

As concerns this clone: The read is 3 residues too short to cover the CDR3 end, so that end is filled in from the germline J gene. The chain joins TRBV30 to TRBJ1-2; D is uncertain. The CDR3 runs 11 residues. Germline CDR1 GTSNPN, CDR2 SVGIG (reference sequence). V was pared by 0 bases and J by 5 bases, with 4 bases between. CDR3 region: CAWSVLYGYTF. Partial CDR3 DNA: TGTGCCTGGAGTGTACTATATGGC. The variable domain in full, with the rest retrieved from reference TRBV30 and TRBJ1-2, is SQTIHQWPATLVQPVGSPLSLECTVEGTSNPNLYWYRQAAGRGLQLLFYSVGIGQISSEVPQNLSASRPQDRQFILSSKKLLLSDSGFYLCAWSVLYGYTFGSGTRLTVV.

This clone was counted at least ten times. The missing CDR3 end, 3 residues past where the read stops, is filled in from the germline J gene. This chain connects TRBV29-1 to TRBJ2-2; TRBD1 agrees at 9 bases. Germline CDR1 reads SQVTM; CDR2 reads ANQGSEA. J lost 7 bases, V lost 4 bases, and 4 bases had no gene match. This CDR3 comprises 13 residues. The sequenced part of the CDR3 DNA is TGCAGCGTTGTACAGGGGGCGGACGGGGAG. This gives the protein CSVVQGADGE. The entire CDR3 protein is CSVVQGADGELFF.

As regards this clone: This sample includes further DNA sequences coding for the same CDR3. CDR3 region: CASRPDGEGFEAFF. Partial CDR3 DNA: TGTGCCAGCAGACCTGACGGGGAAGGGTTCGAG. The V gene is TRBV7-9, the J gene TRBJ1-1; no definite D call. The CDR3 goes on 3 residues after the read ends, and that part is filled in from the germline J gene. The CDR3 loop spans 14 amino acids. Germline V lookup: CDR1 SEHNR, CDR2 FQNEAQ (reference sequence).

This clone has at least ten counts. Read sequence stops 3 residues before the CDR3 end, and the germline J gene provides the missing end. The genes are TRBV19 and TRBJ2-1; TRBD1 aligns across 7 bases. CDR3 size: 16 residues. Germline V CDR1 and CDR2: LNHDA, SQIVND (reference sequence). The J segment lost 0 bases and the V segment lost 2 bases, leaving 4 bases of the junction unmatched. The covered CDR3 bases are TGTGCCAGTAGTATACGTCCAGGGGGCTCCTACAATGAG. This gives the protein CASSIRPGGSYNE. The whole CDR3 protein is CASSIRPGGSYNEQFF. Drawing the rest from reference TRBV19 and TRBJ2-1, the complete variable domain is DGGITQSPKYLFRKEGQNVTLSCEQNLNHDAMYWYRQDPGQGLRLIYYSQIVNDFQKGDIAEGYSVSREKKESFPLTVTSAQKNPTAFYLCASSIRPGGSYNEQFFGPGTRLTVL.

This clone was seen a handful of times. The missing CDR3 end, 3 residues past where the read stops, is filled in from the germline J gene. This rearrangement joins TRBV7-9 to TRBJ2-5, with 9 bases identical to TRBD2. The V segment lost 5 bases and the J segment 5 bases; nucleotides outside the gene matches: 6. Germline V gene sequence: CDR1 SEHNR, CDR2 FQNEAQ (reference sequence). The CDR3 is 14 residues long. This chain's CDR3 is CASSHGLARETQYF. Partial CDR3 DNA: TGTGCCAGCAGCCATGGACTAGCGCGGGAGACC.

Remarks on this clone: Sequencing ends 3 residues short of the CDR3 end; the germline J gene provides the rest. The V and J genes are TRBV10-3 and TRBJ2-5; 8 bases line up with TRBD2. V was clipped by 9 bases and J by 3 bases; unmatched bases: 3. The CDR3 loop spans 12 amino acids. Germline values: CDR1 ENHRY, CDR2 SYGVKD. The CDR3 here is CAIGAGEETQYF. The DNA read from the CDR3 is TGTGCCATAGGAGCGGGAGAAGAGACC.

This clone appeared many times. The CDR3 extends 3 residues past the end of the read, so its final part is completed from the germline J gene. This chain links TRBV29-1 with TRBJ2-3; tentatively, D is TRBD2 (5 bases). The germline V gene has CDR1 SQVTM and CDR2 ANQGSEA. The CDR3 totals 11 residues. The V end lost 2 bases, the J end lost 6 bases, and 6 bases lay between the germline ends. Incomplete CDR3 DNA: TGCAGCGTTGAACCGGGGGATACG. This translates into CSVEPGDT. The entire CDR3 protein reads CSVEPGDTQYF.

The table lists this clone with a few counts. The read terminates 3 residues before the CDR3 end, so the remaining end is supplied by the germline J gene. The V gene is TRBV20-1, the J gene TRBJ1-2; possibly TRBD1 for D (6 bases). Between the trimmed V and J ends, which lost 5 bases and 4 bases, there was a span of 17 bases. This CDR3 is 14 amino acids long. Germline assignment: CDR1 DFQATT and CDR2 SNEGSKA (reference sequence). The CDR3 loop is CSAPPTGRSYGYTF. CDR3 DNA (partial): TGCAGTGCTCCTCCAACAGGGCGCAGCTATGGC.

This clone was recorded a few times. The read ends 3 residues shy of where the CDR3 ends; the end is completed using the germline J gene. This chain uses TRBV2 with TRBJ2-1; D call uncertain. The CDR3 is made up of 15 amino acids. Germline V gives CDR1 SNHLY, CDR2 FYNNEI. Trimming took off 4 bases at V and 8 bases at J, with 18 bases between the two ends. The CDR3 sequence: CASSGAKKVYDEQFF. CDR3 bases read: TGTGCCAGCAGTGGGGCAAAGAAGGTTTACGATGAG.

This clone was seen a handful of times. Read coverage stops 3 residues before the CDR3 terminus; the germline J gene supplies the remainder. V gene TRBV19 combines with J gene TRBJ1-5, with D unresolved. Germline V gene sequence: CDR1 LNHDA, CDR2 SQIVND (reference sequence). The ends were cut back, 2 bases at V and 0 bases at J, with 5 bases in the middle. The CDR3 spans 14 residues. The CDR3 loop reads CASSIYNSNQPQHF. Partial CDR3 DNA: TGTGCCAGTAGTATATACAATAGCAATCAGCCC.

Note on this clone: The missing CDR3 end, 3 residues past where the read stops, is filled in from the germline J gene. The chain employs TRBV2 and TRBJ1-1; weak D call: TRBD1 (5 bases). V was cut by 6 bases and J by 2 bases, with 13 bases left in between. The germline gives CDR1 SNHLY, CDR2 FYNNEI. The CDR3 is made up of 14 amino acids. CDR3 region: CASSQGLKNTEAFF. The part of the CDR3 DNA that was read is TGTGCCAGCAGCCAGGGACTAAAAAACACTGAA.

There are many counts of this clone. The sequence runs out 3 residues before the end of the CDR3; the remainder is reconstructed from the germline J gene. The chain recombines TRBV18 with TRBJ2-3; 8 nucleotides agree with TRBD1. The trim removed 2 bases at V and 0 bases at J, leaving 1 base unmatched. The CDR3 runs 15 residues. The germline V gene encodes CDR1 KGHSH and CDR2 LQKENI. CDR3 in amino acids: CASSPRTGSTDTQYF. Incomplete CDR3 DNA: TGTGCCAGCTCACCAAGGACAGGGAGCACAGATACG.

A word on this clone: Coverage ceases 3 residues before the CDR3 finishes, and the germline J gene fills in the end. V gene TRBV18 combines with J gene TRBJ2-1, with TRBD1 matching 7 bases. CDR1 and CDR2 (germline): KGHSH, LQKENI. The trim removed 3 bases at V and 6 bases at J, leaving 2 bases unmatched. The CDR3 runs to 13 residues. The CDR3: CASSPPGGNEQFF. CDR3 DNA, as far as it was read: TGTGCCAGCTCACCCCCAGGGGGCAATGAG. Together with reference TRBV18 and TRBJ2-1, the CDR3 gives the full variable domain: NAGVMQNPRHLVRRRGQEARLRCSPMKGHSHVYWYRQLPEEGLKFMVYLQKENIIDESGMPKERFSAEFPKEGPSILRIQQVVRGDSAAYFCASSPPGGNEQFFGPGTRLTVL.

This clone was seen ten or more times. The read finishes 3 residues shy of the CDR3 end, and the germline J gene is used to complete it. The J gene is TRBJ2-7, the V gene TRBV2; D perhaps matches TRBD1 (6 bases). The V gene's germline CDR1 is SNHLY and CDR2 FYNNEI. Between the trimmed V and J ends, which lost 4 bases and 6 bases, there was a span of 19 bases. CDR3 length: 15 residues. CDR3 sequence reads: CASSAQGGPASEQYF. The CDR3 bases that were read are TGTGCCAGCAGTGCACAGGGTGGCCCTGCTAGCGAG.